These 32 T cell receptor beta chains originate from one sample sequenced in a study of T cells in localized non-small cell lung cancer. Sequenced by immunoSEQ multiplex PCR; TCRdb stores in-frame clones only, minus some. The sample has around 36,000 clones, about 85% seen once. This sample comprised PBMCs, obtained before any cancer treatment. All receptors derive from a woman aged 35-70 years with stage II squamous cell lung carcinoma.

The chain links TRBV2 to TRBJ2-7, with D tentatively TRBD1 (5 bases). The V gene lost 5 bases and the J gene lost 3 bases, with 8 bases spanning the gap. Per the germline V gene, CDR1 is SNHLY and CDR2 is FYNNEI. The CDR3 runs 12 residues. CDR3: CASSSDSYEQYV. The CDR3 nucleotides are TGTGCCAGCAGTTCAGACAGCTACGAGCAGTACGTC.

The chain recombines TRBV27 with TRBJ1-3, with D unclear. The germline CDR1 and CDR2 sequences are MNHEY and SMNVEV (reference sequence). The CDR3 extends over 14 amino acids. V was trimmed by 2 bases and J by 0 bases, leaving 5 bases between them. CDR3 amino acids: CASSLNLSGNTIYF. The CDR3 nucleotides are TGTGCCAGCAGTTTAAACCTCTCTGGAAACACCATATATTTT.

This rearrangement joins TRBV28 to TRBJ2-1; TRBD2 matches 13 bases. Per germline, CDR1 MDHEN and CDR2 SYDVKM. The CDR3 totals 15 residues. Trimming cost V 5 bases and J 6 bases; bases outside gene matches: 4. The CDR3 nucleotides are TGTGCCAGCAGTCTGGGACTAGCGGGGCCCAATGAGCAGTTCTTC. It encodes CASSLGLAGPNEQFF.

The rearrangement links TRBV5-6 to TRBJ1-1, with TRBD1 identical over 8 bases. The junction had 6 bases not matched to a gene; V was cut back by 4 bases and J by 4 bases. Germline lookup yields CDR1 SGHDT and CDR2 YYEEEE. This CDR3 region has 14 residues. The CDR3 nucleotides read TGTGCCAGCAGCCGACAGGGGATGTCCACTGAAGCTTTCTTT. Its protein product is CASSRQGMSTEAFF.

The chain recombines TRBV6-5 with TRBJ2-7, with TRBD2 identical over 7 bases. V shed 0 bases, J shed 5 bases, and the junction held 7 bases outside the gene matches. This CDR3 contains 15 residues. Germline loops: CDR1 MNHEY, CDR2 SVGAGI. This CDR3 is CASSYSGPGGHEQYF. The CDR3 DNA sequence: TGTGCCAGCAGTTACTCGGGGCCGGGAGGCCACGAGCAGTACTTC.

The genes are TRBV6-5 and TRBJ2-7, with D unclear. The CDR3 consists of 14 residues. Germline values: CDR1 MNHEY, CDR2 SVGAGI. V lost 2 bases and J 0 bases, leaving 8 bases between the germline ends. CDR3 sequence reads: CASSYIANSYEQYF. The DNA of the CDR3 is TGTGCCAGCAGTTACATTGCTAACTCCTACGAGCAGTACTTC.

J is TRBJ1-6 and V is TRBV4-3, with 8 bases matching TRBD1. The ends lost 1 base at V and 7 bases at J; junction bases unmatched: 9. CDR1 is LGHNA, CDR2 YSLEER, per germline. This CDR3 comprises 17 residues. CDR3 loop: CASSQVVTGTGNSPLHF. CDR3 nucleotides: TGCGCCAGCAGCCAAGTGGTAACCGGGACAGGAAATTCACCCCTCCACTTT.

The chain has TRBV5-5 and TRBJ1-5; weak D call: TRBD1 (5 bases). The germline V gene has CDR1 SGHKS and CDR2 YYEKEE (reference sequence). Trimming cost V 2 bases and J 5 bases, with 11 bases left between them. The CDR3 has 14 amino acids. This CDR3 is CASSLEGGDQPQHF. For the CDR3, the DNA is TGTGCCAGCAGCTTAGAGGGAGGGGATCAGCCCCAGCATTTT.

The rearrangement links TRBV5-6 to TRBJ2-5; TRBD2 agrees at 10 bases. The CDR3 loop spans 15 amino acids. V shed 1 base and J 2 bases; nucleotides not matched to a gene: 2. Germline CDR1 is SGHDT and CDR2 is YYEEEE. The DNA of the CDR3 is TGTGCCAGCAGCTTGTGGACTAGCGGACAAGAGACCCAGTACTTC. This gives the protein CASSLWTSGQETQYF.

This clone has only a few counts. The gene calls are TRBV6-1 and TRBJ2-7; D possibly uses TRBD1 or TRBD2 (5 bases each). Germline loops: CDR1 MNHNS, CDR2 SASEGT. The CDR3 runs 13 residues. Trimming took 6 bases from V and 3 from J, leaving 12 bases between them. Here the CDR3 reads CASREDNFYEQYF. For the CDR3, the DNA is TGTGCCAGCAGGGAGGACAACTTCTACGAGCAGTACTTC.

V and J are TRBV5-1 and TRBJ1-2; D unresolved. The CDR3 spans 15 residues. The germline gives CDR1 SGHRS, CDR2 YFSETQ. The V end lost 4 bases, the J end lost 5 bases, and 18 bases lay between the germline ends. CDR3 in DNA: TGCGCCAGCAGCCCCTTGCGAGGAACGGGATATGGCTACACCTTC. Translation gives CASSPLRGTGYGYTF.

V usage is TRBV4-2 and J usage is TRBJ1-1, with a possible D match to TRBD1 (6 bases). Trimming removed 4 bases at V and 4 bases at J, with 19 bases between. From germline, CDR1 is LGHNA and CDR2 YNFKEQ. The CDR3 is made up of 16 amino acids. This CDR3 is CASSPKNRGAGTEAFF. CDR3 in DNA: TGTGCCAGCAGCCCGAAGAATCGGGGGGCAGGCACTGAAGCTTTCTTT.

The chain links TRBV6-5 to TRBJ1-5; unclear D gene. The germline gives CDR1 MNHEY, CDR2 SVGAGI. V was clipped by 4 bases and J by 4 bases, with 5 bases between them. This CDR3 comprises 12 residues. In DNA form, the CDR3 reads TGTGCCAGCAGTTCCGAAAATCAGCCCCAGCATTTT. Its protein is CASSSENQPQHF.

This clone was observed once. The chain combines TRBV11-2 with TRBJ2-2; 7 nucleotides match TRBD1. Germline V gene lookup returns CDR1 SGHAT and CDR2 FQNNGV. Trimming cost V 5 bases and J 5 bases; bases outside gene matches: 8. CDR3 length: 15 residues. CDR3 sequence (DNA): TGTGCCAGCAGCCGCGACAGGGTTGGGACCGGGGAGCTGTTTTTT. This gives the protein CASSRDRVGTGELFF.

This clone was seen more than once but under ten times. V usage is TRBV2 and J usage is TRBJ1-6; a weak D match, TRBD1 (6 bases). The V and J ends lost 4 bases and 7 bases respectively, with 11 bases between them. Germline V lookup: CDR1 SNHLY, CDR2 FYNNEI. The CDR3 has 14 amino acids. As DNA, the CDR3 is TGTGCCAGCAGTGGCCACAGGGACAATTCACCCCTCCACTTT. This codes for CASSGHRDNSPLHF.

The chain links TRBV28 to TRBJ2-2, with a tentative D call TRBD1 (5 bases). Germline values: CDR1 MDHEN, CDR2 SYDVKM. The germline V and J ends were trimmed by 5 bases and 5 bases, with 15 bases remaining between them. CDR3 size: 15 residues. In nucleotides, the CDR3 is TGTGCCAGCAGTATCGGTCCAGGGTCTACCGGGGAGCTGTTTTTT. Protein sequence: CASSIGPGSTGELFF.

The CDR3 spells CASSLSPPQGFSGNTIYF. CDR3 bases: TGTGCCAGCAGCTTGTCACCTCCGCAGGGCTTCTCTGGAAACACCATATATTTT. V is TRBV7-2 and J is TRBJ1-3, with a weak D call TRBD1 (5 bases). The CDR3 is 18 residues long. V lost 3 bases to trimming and J lost 0 bases, with 18 bases between them. Germline V gene sequence: CDR1 SGHTA, CDR2 FQGNSA.

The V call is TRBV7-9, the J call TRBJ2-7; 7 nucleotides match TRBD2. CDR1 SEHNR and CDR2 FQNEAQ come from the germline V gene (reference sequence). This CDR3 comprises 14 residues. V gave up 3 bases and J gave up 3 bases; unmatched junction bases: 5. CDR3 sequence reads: CASSLGGRDYEQYF. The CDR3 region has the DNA TGTGCCAGCAGCTTGGGGGGGAGAGACTACGAGCAGTACTTC.

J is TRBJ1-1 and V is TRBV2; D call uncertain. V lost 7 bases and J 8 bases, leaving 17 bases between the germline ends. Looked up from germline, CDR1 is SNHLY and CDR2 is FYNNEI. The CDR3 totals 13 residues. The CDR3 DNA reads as TGTGCCAGCAAATTGGGGTTGGACGCCGAAGCTTTCTTT. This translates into CASKLGLDAEAFF.

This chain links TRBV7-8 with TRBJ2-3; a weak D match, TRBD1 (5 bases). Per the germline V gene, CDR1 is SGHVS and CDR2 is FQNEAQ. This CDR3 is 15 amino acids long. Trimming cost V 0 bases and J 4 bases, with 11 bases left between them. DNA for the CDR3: TGTGCCAGCAGCTTAGCGAGAGGCAGGGCAGATACGCAGTATTTT. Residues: CASSLARGRADTQYF.

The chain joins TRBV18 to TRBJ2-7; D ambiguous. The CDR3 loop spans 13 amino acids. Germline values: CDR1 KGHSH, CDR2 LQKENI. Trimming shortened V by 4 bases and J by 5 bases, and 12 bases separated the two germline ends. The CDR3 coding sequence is TGTGCCAGCTCACATGACCAGCAGGACGAGCAGTACGTC. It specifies CASSHDQQDEQYV.

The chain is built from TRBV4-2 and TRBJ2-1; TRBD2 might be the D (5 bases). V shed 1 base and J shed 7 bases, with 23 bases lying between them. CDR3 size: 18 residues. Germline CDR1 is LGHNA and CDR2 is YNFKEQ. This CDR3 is CASSQGVYLSSVVNEQFF. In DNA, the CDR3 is TGTGCCAGCAGCCAAGGAGTGTATCTAAGTAGCGTCGTAAATGAGCAGTTCTTC.

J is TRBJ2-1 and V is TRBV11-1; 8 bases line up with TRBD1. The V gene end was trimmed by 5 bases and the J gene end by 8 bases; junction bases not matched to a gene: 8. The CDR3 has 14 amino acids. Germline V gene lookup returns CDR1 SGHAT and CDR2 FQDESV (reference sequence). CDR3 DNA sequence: TGTGCCAGCAGCCGGGGACAGGAGCGGGATGAGCAGTTCTTC. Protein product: CASSRGQERDEQFF.

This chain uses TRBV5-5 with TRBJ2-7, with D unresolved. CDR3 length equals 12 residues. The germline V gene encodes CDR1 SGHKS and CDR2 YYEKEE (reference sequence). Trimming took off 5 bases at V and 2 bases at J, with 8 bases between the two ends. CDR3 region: CASSRGPYEQYV. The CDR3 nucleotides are TGTGCCAGCAGTCGCGGACCCTACGAGCAGTACGTC.

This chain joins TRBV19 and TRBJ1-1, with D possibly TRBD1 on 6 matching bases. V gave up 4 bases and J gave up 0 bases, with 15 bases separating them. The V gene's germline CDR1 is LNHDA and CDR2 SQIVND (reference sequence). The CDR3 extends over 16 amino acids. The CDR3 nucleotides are TGTGCCAGTAGTAGAACGGGACAACACATGAACACTGAAGCTTTCTTT. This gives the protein CASSRTGQHMNTEAFF. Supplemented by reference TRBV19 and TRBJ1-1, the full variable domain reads DGGITQSPKYLFRKEGQNVTLSCEQNLNHDAMYWYRQDPGQGLRLIYYSQIVNDFQKGDIAEGYSVSREKKESFPLTVTSAQKNPTAFYLCASSRTGQHMNTEAFFGQGTRLTVV.

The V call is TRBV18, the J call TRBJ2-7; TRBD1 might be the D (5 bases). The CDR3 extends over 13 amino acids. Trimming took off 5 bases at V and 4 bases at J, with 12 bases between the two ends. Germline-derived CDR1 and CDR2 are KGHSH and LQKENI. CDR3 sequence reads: CASSVGEAYEQYF. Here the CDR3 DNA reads TGTGCCAGCTCAGTAGGGGAAGCTTACGAGCAGTACTTC.

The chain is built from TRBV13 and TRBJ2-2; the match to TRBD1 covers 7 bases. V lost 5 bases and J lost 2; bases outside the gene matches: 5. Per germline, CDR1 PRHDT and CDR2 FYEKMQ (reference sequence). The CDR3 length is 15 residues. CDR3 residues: CASSHRQGNTGELFF. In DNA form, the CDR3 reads TGTGCCAGCAGCCACCGACAGGGAAACACCGGGGAGCTGTTTTTT. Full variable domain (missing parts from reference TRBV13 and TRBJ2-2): AAGVIQSPRHLIKEKRETATLKCYPIPRHDTVYWYQQGPGQDPQFLISFYEKMQSDKGSIPDRFSAQQFSDYHSELNMSSLELGDSALYFCASSHRQGNTGELFFGEGSRLTVL.

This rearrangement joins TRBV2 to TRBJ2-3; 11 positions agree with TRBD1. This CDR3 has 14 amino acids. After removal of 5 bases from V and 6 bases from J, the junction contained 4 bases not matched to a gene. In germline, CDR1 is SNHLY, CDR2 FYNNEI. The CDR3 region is CASSTDRGPDTQYF. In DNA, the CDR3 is TGTGCCAGCAGTACGGACAGGGGGCCTGATACGCAGTATTTT.

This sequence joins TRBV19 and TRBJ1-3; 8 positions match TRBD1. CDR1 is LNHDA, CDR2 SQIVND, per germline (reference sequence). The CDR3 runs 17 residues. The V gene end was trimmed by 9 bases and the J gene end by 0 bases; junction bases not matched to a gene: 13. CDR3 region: CASKDRGSPLSGNTIYF. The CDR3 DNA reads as TGTGCCAGCAAAGACAGGGGCTCTCCCCTCTCTGGAAACACCATATATTTT. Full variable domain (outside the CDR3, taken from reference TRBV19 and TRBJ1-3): DGGITQSPKYLFRKEGQNVTLSCEQNLNHDAMYWYRQDPGQGLRLIYYSQIVNDFQKGDIAEGYSVSREKKESFPLTVTSAQKNPTAFYLCASKDRGSPLSGNTIYFGEGSWLTVV.

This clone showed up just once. The CDR3 DNA follows: TGTGCCAGCAGCTTAGGGGGAGGGAGGGACGAGCAGTACTTC. Its translation is CASSLGGGRDEQYF. This chain uses TRBV7-8 with TRBJ2-5; 7 bases align to TRBD2. The DNA end is a closer match to TRBJ2-7, so the J assignment may be wrong. CDR1 and CDR2 from the germline V gene are SGHVS and FQNEAQ. The CDR3 is 14 residues long.

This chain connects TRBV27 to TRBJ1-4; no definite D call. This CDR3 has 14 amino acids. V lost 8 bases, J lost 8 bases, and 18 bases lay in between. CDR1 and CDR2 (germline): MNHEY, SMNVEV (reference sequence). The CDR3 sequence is CASAPGGVREKLFF. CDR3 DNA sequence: TGTGCCAGCGCCCCGGGCGGGGTACGGGAAAAACTGTTTTTT.

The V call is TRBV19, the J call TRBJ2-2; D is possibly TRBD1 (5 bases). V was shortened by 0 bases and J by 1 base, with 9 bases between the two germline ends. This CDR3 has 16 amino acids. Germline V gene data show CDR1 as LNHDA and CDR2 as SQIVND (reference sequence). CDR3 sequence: CASSIDPGLNTGELFF. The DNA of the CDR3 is TGTGCCAGTAGTATAGATCCAGGGTTGAACACCGGGGAGCTGTTTTTT.